A single sample is the source of the 32 T cell receptor beta chains below, sequenced in a study of blood T cell repertoires in COVID-19. The method was immunoSEQ multiplex PCR; TCRdb's version includes in-frame clones alone and lacks a portion of them. The profile shows roughly 160,000 clones, roughly 93% of them singletons. The sample consisted of peripheral blood. These receptors originate from a man aged 18-30 years with acute or convalescent COVID-19.

The V gene is TRBV7-9, the J gene TRBJ1-1; possibly TRBD1 for D (6 bases). This CDR3 spans 16 amino acids. Germline loops: CDR1 SEHNR, CDR2 FQNEAQ (reference sequence). The germline V and J ends were trimmed by 2 bases and 5 bases, with 18 bases remaining between them. As DNA, the CDR3 is TGTGCCAGCAGCTTAATTACGGGGGGCATAGGGACTGAAGCTTTCTTT. Translation: CASSLITGGIGTEAFF.

The V call is TRBV7-9, the J call TRBJ1-2; D is uncertain. The V gene lost 5 bases and the J gene lost 3 bases, with 10 bases spanning the gap. CDR3 size: 13 residues. The germline CDR1 and CDR2 sequences are SEHNR and FQNEAQ (reference sequence). The DNA for the CDR3 is TGTGCCAGCAGCCCATTAATAGACTATGGCTACACCTTC. Translated: CASSPLIDYGYTF.

J is TRBJ2-2 and V is TRBV19; TRBD2 aligns across 14 bases. V was clipped by 5 bases and J by 4 bases; unmatched bases: 15. The CDR3 covers 20 residues. The V gene's germline CDR1 is LNHDA and CDR2 SQIVND (reference sequence). The CDR3 is CASSPLGLAGDRSGTGELFF. DNA for the CDR3: TGTGCCAGTAGTCCATTGGGACTAGCGGGAGATCGGTCGGGCACCGGGGAGCTGTTTTTT.

The J gene is TRBJ2-1, the V gene TRBV5-6, with 11 bases aligning to TRBD1. This CDR3 comprises 15 residues. Germline V gene data show CDR1 as SGHDT and CDR2 as YYEEEE. Germline trimming cut 4 bases from V and 6 bases from J; bases unmatched to any gene: 6. CDR3 bases: TGTGCCAGCAGCGGAACCGGGACAGGGGGCAATGAGCAGTTCTTC. It yields the protein CASSGTGTGGNEQFF.

This clone occurred once. The rearrangement joins TRBV5-5 to TRBJ1-4; 8 bases line up with TRBD1. The CDR3 has 14 residues. The ends lost 5 bases at V and 6 bases at J; junction bases unmatched: 6. Germline V lookup: CDR1 SGHKS, CDR2 YYEKEE (reference sequence). This CDR3 reads CASSPGTGHEKLFF. CDR3 nucleotide sequence: TGTGCCAGCAGTCCCGGGACAGGACATGAAAAACTGTTTTTT.

J is TRBJ1-5 and V is TRBV5-8; a weak D match, TRBD1 (5 bases). Trimming took 5 bases from V and 2 from J, leaving 17 bases between them. The CDR3 length is 16 residues. Per the germline V gene, CDR1 is SGHTS and CDR2 is YDEGEE. The CDR3: CASRRRTGVGNQPQHF. CDR3 in DNA: TGTGCCAGCAGAAGGAGGACGGGGGTTGGCAATCAGCCCCAGCATTTT.

This clone has only one observation. The rearrangement uses TRBV6-5 and TRBJ1-4, with D possibly being TRBD1 (6 bases). Trimming stripped 2 bases from V and 8 bases from J, with 18 bases between. Germline CDR1 MNHEY, CDR2 SVGAGI. This CDR3 is 16 amino acids long. CDR3 protein: CASSYASGGSGEKLFF. Here the CDR3 DNA reads TGTGCCAGCAGTTACGCCTCGGGGGGCTCAGGGGAAAAACTGTTTTTT.

The chain employs TRBV20-1 and TRBJ2-3; no reliable D call. The germline CDR1 and CDR2 sequences are DFQATT and SNEGSKA (reference sequence). The CDR3 extends over 11 amino acids. Between the trimmed V and J ends, which lost 7 bases and 0 bases, there was a span of 5 bases. For the CDR3, the DNA is TGCAGTGGGCTTAGCACAGATACGCAGTATTTT. Translated, it gives CSGLSTDTQYF.

The rearrangement joins TRBV19 to TRBJ1-1; 8 nucleotides match TRBD1. Germline lookup yields CDR1 LNHDA and CDR2 SQIVND (reference sequence). The length of the CDR3 is 15 residues. V was clipped by 5 bases and J by 6 bases; unmatched bases: 11. The CDR3 nucleotides are TGTGCCAGTAGTTGGACAGGGAGGGGCAGCGCTGAAGCTTTCTTT. It specifies CASSWTGRGSAEAFF.

The J gene is TRBJ2-7, the V gene TRBV4-1; D might be TRBD2 (7 bases). The CDR3 totals 16 residues. The germline V gene has CDR1 MGHRA and CDR2 YSYEKL. Trimming pared 0 bases from V and 4 bases from J, leaving 16 bases between. This chain's CDR3 is CASSQDQGGTPYEQYF. In nucleotides, the CDR3 is TGCGCCAGCAGCCAAGATCAGGGAGGGACACCGTACGAGCAGTACTTC.

The chain joins TRBV9 to TRBJ1-2; maybe TRBD1 (5 bases). The germline gives CDR1 SGDLS, CDR2 YYNGEE. Deletions cut 3 bases from V and 6 bases from J, with 15 bases between. This CDR3 is built from 14 residues. Here the CDR3 DNA reads TGTGCCAGCAGCGCTTGGGGGGTCCCTGATGGCTACACCTTC. Translation: CASSAWGVPDGYTF.

The chain has TRBV9 and TRBJ2-1, with TRBD1 identical over 8 bases. V gave up 4 bases and J gave up 3 bases; unmatched junction bases: 6. The CDR3 totals 15 residues. CDR1 and CDR2 from the germline V gene are SGDLS and YYNGEE. The CDR3 region is CASSSWTGSYNEQFF. DNA of the CDR3: TGTGCCAGCAGCTCATGGACAGGGAGCTACAATGAGCAGTTCTTC.

This sequence joins TRBV4-1 and TRBJ1-1; no definite D call. This CDR3 has 18 residues. Deletions cut 0 bases from V and 5 bases from J, with 22 bases between. CDR1 is MGHRA and CDR2 is YSYEKL in the germline V gene. Here the CDR3 reads CASSQEPWAAGVATEAFF. In DNA, the CDR3 is TGCGCCAGCAGCCAAGAACCTTGGGCCGCCGGGGTGGCTACTGAAGCTTTCTTT.

The V call is TRBV7-6, the J call TRBJ1-5; TRBD1 matches at 8 bases. Germline CDR1 SGHVS, CDR2 FNYEAQ. V was pared by 4 bases and J by 1 base, with 3 bases of the junction left unmatched. The CDR3 covers 15 residues. The CDR3 here is CASSSGGKSNQPQHF. CDR3 DNA: TGTGCCAGCAGCTCAGGGGGCAAGAGCAATCAGCCCCAGCATTTT.

This chain links TRBV18 with TRBJ2-1, with D tentatively TRBD2 (5 bases). Germline V gene sequence: CDR1 KGHSH, CDR2 LQKENI. This CDR3 is 15 amino acids long. V lost 2 bases and J 9 bases, leaving 17 bases between the germline ends. The CDR3 region has the DNA TGTGCCAGCTCACCAGAGTTGGGCTTCAGCGGTGAGCAGTTCTTC. Translation: CASSPELGFSGEQFF.

The CDR3 here is CASSATTSSGELFF. For the CDR3, the DNA is TGTGCCAGCAGCGCCACCACTAGCTCCGGGGAGCTGTTTTTT. The J gene is TRBJ2-2, the V gene TRBV9; tentative D call: TRBD2 (6 bases). Germline V gene sequence: CDR1 SGDLS, CDR2 YYNGEE. This CDR3 spans 14 amino acids. V gave up 3 bases and J gave up 6 bases, with 12 bases separating them.

The V and J genes are TRBV15 and TRBJ1-1, with D unresolved. CDR3 length: 13 residues. CDR1 is LNHNV and CDR2 is YYDKDF in the germline V gene (reference sequence). The V end lost 6 bases, the J end lost 0 bases, and 8 bases lay between the germline ends. The CDR3 DNA reads as TGTGCCACCAGGGAGTTATTGAACACTGAAGCTTTCTTT. It codes for CATRELLNTEAFF.

The chain employs TRBV11-3 and TRBJ2-7, with 10 bases matching TRBD2. The V segment lost 1 base and the J segment 3 bases; nucleotides outside the gene matches: 3. Germline V gene sequence: CDR1 SGHNT, CDR2 YENEEA. This CDR3 is 15 amino acids long. This CDR3 is CASSLGLAGIYEQYF. Written as DNA, the CDR3 is TGTGCCAGCAGCTTAGGACTAGCGGGCATCTACGAGCAGTACTTC.

The rearrangement uses TRBV5-1 and TRBJ2-3, with TRBD2 matching over 7 bases. The CDR3 has 16 residues. The junction had 9 bases not matched to a gene; V was cut back by 2 bases and J by 3 bases. Germline CDR1 is SGHRS and CDR2 is YFSETQ. CDR3: CASSFERGTSTDTQYF. Written as DNA, the CDR3 is TGCGCCAGCAGCTTTGAGCGGGGCACCTCTACAGATACGCAGTATTTT.

This sequence joins TRBV24-1 and TRBJ1-5, with 10 bases that match TRBD1. CDR3 length: 16 amino acids. Germline loops: CDR1 KGHDR, CDR2 SFDVKD. Germline trimming cut 10 bases from V and 2 bases from J; bases unmatched to any gene: 10. CDR3 amino acids: CATPGQGSGGNQPQHF. The DNA of the CDR3 is TGTGCCACGCCGGGACAGGGGTCCGGTGGCAATCAGCCCCAGCATTTT.

The chain combines TRBV27 with TRBJ2-1, with 8 bases identical to TRBD2. The CDR3 spans 18 residues. Losses at the gene ends were 6 bases for V and 6 bases for J; bases not matched to a gene: 19. CDR1 and CDR2 (germline): MNHEY, SMNVEV (reference sequence). As DNA, the CDR3 is TGTGCCAGCAGCCCGGAGCTCCCCGGGACTAGTCCTAGCAATGAGCAGTTCTTC. Translating it yields CASSPELPGTSPSNEQFF.

This chain connects TRBV5-1 to TRBJ2-7; tentative D call: TRBD2 (7 bases). CDR1 and CDR2 (germline): SGHRS, YFSETQ. The V end was cut by 6 bases, the J end by 5 bases, with 21 bases between. The CDR3 spans 15 residues. This CDR3 reads CASTPRGGRADEQYF. CDR3 DNA sequence: TGCGCCAGCACCCCGAGAGGGGGGAGGGCCGACGAGCAGTACTTC.

V and J are TRBV3-1 (or the pseudogene TRBV3-2) and TRBJ1-1, with D tentatively TRBD1 (5 bases). Trimming pared 3 bases from V and 7 bases from J, leaving 15 bases between. CDR3 size: 14 residues. CDR1 LGHDT and CDR2 YNNKEL come from the germline V gene (reference sequence). CDR3 region: CASSHRLGASEAFF. In DNA, the CDR3 is TGTGCCAGCAGCCACCGCCTAGGGGCAAGTGAAGCTTTCTTT.

The chain is built from TRBV5-8 and TRBJ2-1, with a possible D match to TRBD2 (5 bases). This CDR3 has 13 residues. Germline lookup yields CDR1 SGHTS and CDR2 YDEGEE. The ends were cut back, 3 bases at V and 3 bases at J, with 7 bases in the middle. CDR3 region: CASSYRDYNEQFF. The CDR3 bases are TGTGCCAGCAGCTACCGGGACTACAATGAGCAGTTCTTC.

CDR3 sequence (DNA): TGCAGCGTGGGGCACTGGAACACTGAAGCTTTCTTT. Its translation: CSVGHWNTEAFF. The chain recombines TRBV29-1 with TRBJ1-1; D may be TRBD1 (5 bases). This CDR3 has 12 amino acids. Germline loops: CDR1 SQVTM, CDR2 ANQGSEA. V was cut by 6 bases and J by 1 base, with 9 bases left in between.

The chain combines TRBV27 with TRBJ1-6, with a possible D match to TRBD1 (6 bases). V was shortened by 5 bases and J by 4 bases, with 18 bases between the two germline ends. The CDR3 is 17 residues long. Germline CDR1 is MNHEY and CDR2 is SMNVEV (reference sequence). The CDR3 loop reads CASSPPAGTLYNSPLHF. DNA for the CDR3: TGTGCCAGCAGTCCCCCCGCCGGGACACTTTATAATTCACCCCTCCACTTT.

CDR3 DNA sequence: TGTGCCAGCAGCTCGACAGGGACACTAGCGGGTCGTAGGACTGAGCAGTTCTTC. This gives the protein CASSSTGTLAGRRTEQFF. The rearrangement uses TRBV7-8 and TRBJ2-1, with 9 positions matching TRBD2. Germline assignment: CDR1 SGHVS and CDR2 FQNEAQ. V lost 4 bases and J lost 9; bases outside the gene matches: 19. The CDR3 covers 18 residues.

This chain uses TRBV9 with TRBJ1-1; TRBD1 matches at 9 bases. Germline CDR1 and CDR2: SGDLS and YYNGEE. J was trimmed by 10 bases and V by 0 bases; bases with no gene match: 10. CDR3 length: 15 residues. CDR3 protein: CASSVEWVPQGAAFF. Here the CDR3 DNA reads TGTGCCAGCAGCGTAGAGTGGGTTCCACAGGGGGCAGCTTTCTTT.

V is TRBV9 and J is TRBJ2-2; 7 nucleotides match TRBD1. CDR1 and CDR2 from the germline V gene are SGDLS and YYNGEE. With V trimmed by 1 base and J by 6 bases, 12 bases remained unmatched. The CDR3 has 17 residues. DNA of the CDR3: TGTGCCAGCAGCGTACGCCCAGGGGGTAGAAGCGCCGGGGAGCTGTTTTTT. Protein: CASSVRPGGRSAGELFF.

This clone was detected only once. V is TRBV18 and J is TRBJ1-2; 9 positions agree with TRBD1. V was pared by 3 bases and J by 0 bases, with 2 bases of the junction left unmatched. The CDR3 has 15 amino acids. CDR1 is KGHSH, CDR2 LQKENI, per germline. Written as DNA, the CDR3 is TGTGCCAGCTCACCCGGACAGGGGCCTAACTATGGCTACACCTTC. As protein: CASSPGQGPNYGYTF.

This chain uses TRBV6-6 with TRBJ2-1; 10 positions agree with TRBD2. The CDR3 is 14 amino acids. Per the germline V gene, CDR1 is MNHNY and CDR2 is SVGAGI (reference sequence). J was trimmed by 9 bases and V by 7 bases; bases with no gene match: 9. The CDR3 sequence is CASTKAGGVGEQFF. The CDR3 DNA sequence: TGTGCCAGCACCAAAGCGGGGGGGGTTGGTGAGCAGTTCTTC.

The V and J genes are TRBV27 and TRBJ1-1, with TRBD1 matching 9 bases. The CDR3 covers 15 residues. The V segment lost 7 bases and the J segment 1 base; nucleotides outside the gene matches: 7. In germline, CDR1 is MNHEY, CDR2 SMNVEV (reference sequence). CDR3 in amino acids: CASKWTGVTNTEAFF. As DNA, the CDR3 is TGTGCCAGCAAGTGGACAGGGGTCACGAACACTGAAGCTTTCTTT.